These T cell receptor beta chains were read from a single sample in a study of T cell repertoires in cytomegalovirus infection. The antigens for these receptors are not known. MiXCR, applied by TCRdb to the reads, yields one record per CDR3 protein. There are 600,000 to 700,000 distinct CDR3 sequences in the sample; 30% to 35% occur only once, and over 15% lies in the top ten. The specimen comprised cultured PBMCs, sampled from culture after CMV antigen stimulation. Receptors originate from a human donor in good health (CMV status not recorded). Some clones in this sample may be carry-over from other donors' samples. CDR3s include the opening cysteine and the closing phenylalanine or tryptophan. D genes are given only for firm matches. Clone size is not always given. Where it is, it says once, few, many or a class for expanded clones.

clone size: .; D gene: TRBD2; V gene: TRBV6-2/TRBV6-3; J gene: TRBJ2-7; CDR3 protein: CASTGRLAGTSYEQYF; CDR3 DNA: TGTGCCAGCACCGGGCGCCTAGCGGGAACCTCCTACGAGCAGTACTTC
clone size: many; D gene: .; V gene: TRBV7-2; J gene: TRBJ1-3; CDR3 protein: CASSPQTGSTIYF; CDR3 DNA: TGTGCCAGCAGCCCCCAAACAGGATCCACCATATATTTT
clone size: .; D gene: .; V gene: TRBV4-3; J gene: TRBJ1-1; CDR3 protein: CASSQAQGSGEDTEAFF; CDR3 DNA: TGCGCCAGCAGCCAAGCCCAGGGGTCAGGGGAGGACACTGAAGCTTTCTTT
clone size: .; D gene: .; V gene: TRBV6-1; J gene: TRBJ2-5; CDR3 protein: CASRVGTGGRGETQYF; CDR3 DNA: TGTGCCAGCAGAGTCGGGACGGGGGGCCGTGGGGAGACCCAGTACTTC
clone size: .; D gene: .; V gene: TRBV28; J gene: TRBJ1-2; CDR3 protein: CASSRNRVQGYTF; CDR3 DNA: TGTGCCAGCTCTAGGAACAGGGTACAAGGCTACACCTTC
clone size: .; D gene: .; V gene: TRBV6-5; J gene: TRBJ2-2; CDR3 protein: CASSQSSIGELFF; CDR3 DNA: TGTGCCAGCAGTCAAAGTAGTATCGGGGAGCTGTTTTTT
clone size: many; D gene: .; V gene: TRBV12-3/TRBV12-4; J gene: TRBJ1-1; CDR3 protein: CASSVHKNTEAFF; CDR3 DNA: TGTGCCAGCAGTGTCCATAAGAACACTGAAGCTTTCTTT
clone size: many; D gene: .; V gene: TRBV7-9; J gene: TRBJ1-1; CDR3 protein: CASSADRANTEAFF; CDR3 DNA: TGTGCCAGCAGCGCAGACAGAGCAAACACTGAAGCTTTCTTT
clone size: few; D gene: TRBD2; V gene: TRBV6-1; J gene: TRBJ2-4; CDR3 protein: CASSRGGAKGNIQYF; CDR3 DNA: TGTGCCAGCAGTCGGGGGGGGGCCAAAGGGAACATTCAGTACTTC
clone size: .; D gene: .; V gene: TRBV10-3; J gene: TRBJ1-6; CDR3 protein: CAISEGTENSPLHF; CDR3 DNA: TGTGCCATCAGTGAGGGGACGGAGAATTCACCCCTCCACTTT
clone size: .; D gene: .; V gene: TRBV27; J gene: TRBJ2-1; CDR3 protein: CASSPGDRYNEQFF; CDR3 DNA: TGTGCCAGCAGCCCGGGGGATCGTTATAATGAGCAGTTCTTC
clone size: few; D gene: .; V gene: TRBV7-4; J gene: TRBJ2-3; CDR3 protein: CASSLLVAITDTQYF; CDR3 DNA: TGTGCCAGCAGCTTACTGGTAGCGATCACAGATACGCAGTATTTT
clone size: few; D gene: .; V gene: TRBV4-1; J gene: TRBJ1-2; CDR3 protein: CASSHMGQVDGYTF; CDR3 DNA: TGCGCCAGCAGCCATATGGGCCAAGTAGATGGCTACACCTTC
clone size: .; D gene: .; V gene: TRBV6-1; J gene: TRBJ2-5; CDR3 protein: CASSLRGGTQYF; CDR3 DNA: TGTGCCAGCAGCCTCAGGGGGGGGACCCAGTACTTC
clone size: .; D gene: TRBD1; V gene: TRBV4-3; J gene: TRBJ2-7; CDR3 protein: CASSQETGVEQYF; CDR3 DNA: TGCGCCAGCAGCCAAGAGACAGGGGTCGAGCAGTACTTC
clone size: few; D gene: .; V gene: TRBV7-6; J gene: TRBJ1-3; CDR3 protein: CASSSGGNSGNTIYF; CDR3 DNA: TGTGCCAGCAGCTCGGGGGGAAACTCTGGAAACACCATATATTTT
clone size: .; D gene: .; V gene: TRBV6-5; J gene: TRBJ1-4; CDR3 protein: CASPLGGRSEKLFF; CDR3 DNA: TGTGCCAGCCCCCTGGGAGGTCGGAGTGAAAAACTGTTTTTT
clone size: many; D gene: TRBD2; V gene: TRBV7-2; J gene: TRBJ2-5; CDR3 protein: CASSFEARGGGETQYF; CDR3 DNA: TGTGCCAGCAGCTTCGAAGCGCGGGGGGGCGGGGAGACCCAGTACTTC
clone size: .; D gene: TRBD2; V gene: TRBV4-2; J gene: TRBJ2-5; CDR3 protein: CASSQGTSTPGETQYF; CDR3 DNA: TGTGCCAGCAGCCAAGGGACTAGCACCCCGGGAGAGACCCAGTACTTC
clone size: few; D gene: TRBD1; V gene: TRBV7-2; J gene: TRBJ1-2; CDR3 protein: CASSLVQGGNYGYTF; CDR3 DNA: TGTGCCAGCAGCTTAGTACAGGGGGGGAACTATGGCTACACCTTC
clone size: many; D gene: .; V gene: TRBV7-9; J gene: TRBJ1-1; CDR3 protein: CASSRGVTEAFF; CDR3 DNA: TGTGCCAGCAGCCGTGGCGTCACTGAAGCTTTCTTT
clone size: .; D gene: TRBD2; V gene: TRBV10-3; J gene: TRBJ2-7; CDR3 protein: CAISESTSGYYEQYF; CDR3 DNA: TGTGCCATCAGTGAATCAACTAGCGGTTACTACGAGCAGTACTTC
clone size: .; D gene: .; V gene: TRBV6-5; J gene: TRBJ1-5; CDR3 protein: CARSIGTGYQPQHF; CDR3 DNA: TGTGCCCGCAGTATCGGTACGGGGTATCAGCCCCAGCATTTT
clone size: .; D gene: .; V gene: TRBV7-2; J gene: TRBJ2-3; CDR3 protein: CASSPQLAAADTQYF; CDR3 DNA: TGTGCCAGCAGCCCCCAGTTAGCCGCAGCAGATACGCAGTATTTT
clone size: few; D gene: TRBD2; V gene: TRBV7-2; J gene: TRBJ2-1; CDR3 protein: CASSHYGTSGGDEQFF; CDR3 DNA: TGTGCCAGCAGCCACTACGGGACTAGCGGGGGAGATGAGCAGTTCTTC
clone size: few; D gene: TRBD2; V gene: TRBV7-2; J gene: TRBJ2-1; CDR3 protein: CASSPMGLAGNNEQIF; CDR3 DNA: TGTGCCAGCAGCCCTATGGGACTAGCGGGTAACAATGAGCAGATCTTC
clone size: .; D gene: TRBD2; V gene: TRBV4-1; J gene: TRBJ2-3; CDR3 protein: CASSQWSGGAKDTQYF; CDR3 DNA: TGCGCCAGCAGCCAGTGGAGCGGGGGGGCTAAAGATACGCAGTATTTT
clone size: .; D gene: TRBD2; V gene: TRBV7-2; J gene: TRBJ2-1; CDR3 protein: CASSSSAGGANNEQFF; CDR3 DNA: TGTGCCAGCAGCTCATCAGCGGGAGGGGCTAACAATGAGCAGTTCTTC
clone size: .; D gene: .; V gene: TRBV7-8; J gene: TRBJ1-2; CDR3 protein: CASSLEPVIVYGYTF; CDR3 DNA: TGTGCCAGCAGCTTAGAGCCAGTCATAGTCTATGGCTACACCTTC
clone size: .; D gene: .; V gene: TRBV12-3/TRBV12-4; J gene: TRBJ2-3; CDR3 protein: CASDRAFRGTQYF; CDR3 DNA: TGTGCCAGTGACCGGGCCTTCAGAGGTACGCAGTATTTT
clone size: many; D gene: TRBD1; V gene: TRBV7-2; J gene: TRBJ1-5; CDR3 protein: CASSSYRGPNQPQHF; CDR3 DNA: TGTGCCAGCAGCTCATACAGGGGGCCGAATCAGCCCCAGCATTTT
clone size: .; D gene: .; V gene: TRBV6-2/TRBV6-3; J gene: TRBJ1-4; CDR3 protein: CASREALNEKLFF; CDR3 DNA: TGTGCCAGCAGGGAGGCACTTAATGAAAAACTGTTTTTT
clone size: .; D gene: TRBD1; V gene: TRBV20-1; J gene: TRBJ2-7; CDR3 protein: CSARWGTVYEQYF; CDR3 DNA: TGCAGTGCCCGATGGGGGACAGTCTACGAGCAGTACTTC
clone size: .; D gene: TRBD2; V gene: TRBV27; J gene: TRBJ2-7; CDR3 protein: CASSFYGRAAYEQYF; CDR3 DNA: TGTGCCAGCAGTTTTTACGGGAGGGCCGCCTACGAGCAGTACTTC
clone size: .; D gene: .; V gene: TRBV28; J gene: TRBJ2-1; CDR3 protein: CASSSPGDPADEQFF; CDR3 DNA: TGTGCCAGCAGTTCCCCGGGGGATCCGGCGGATGAGCAGTTCTTC
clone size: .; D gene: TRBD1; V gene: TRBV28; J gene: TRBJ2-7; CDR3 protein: CASSRDRMRGSSYEQYF; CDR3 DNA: TGTGCCAGCAGTCGGGACAGGATGAGGGGGAGCTCCTACGAGCAGTACTTC
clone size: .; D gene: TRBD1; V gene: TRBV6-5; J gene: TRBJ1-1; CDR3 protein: CASSPDRGPTEAFF; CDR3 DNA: TGTGCCAGCAGCCCAGACAGGGGGCCCACTGAAGCTTTCTTT
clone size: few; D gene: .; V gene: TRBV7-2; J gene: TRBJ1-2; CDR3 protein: CASRDRVWGYTF; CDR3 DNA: TGTGCCAGCAGGGACAGAGTGTGGGGCTACACCTTC
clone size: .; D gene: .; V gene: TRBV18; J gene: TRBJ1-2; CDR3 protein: CASSPGEINYGYTF; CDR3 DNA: TGTGCCAGCTCACCAGGGGAGATCAACTATGGCTACACCTTC
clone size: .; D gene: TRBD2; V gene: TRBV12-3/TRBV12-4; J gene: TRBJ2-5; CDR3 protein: CASSLTSGGSQETQYF; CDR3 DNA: TGTGCCAGCAGTCTTACTAGCGGGGGGTCTCAAGAGACCCAGTACTTC
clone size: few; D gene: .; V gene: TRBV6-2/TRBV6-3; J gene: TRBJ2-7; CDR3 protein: CASSYGGSSPYEQYF; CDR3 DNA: TGTGCCAGCAGTTACGGTGGGAGCTCGCCCTACGAGCAGTACTTC
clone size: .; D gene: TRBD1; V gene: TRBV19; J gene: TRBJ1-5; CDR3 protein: CASQDRASNQPQHF; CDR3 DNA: TGTGCCAGCCAGGACAGGGCTAGCAATCAGCCCCAGCATTTT
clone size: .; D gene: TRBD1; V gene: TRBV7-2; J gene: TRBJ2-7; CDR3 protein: CASSLRDSRGQYF; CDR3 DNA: TGTGCCAGCAGCCTCCGGGACAGCCGTGGGCAGTACTTC
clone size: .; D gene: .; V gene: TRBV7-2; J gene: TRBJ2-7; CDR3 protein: CASRKEGGMYEQYF; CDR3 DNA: TGTGCCAGCAGAAAAGAGGGGGGCATGTACGAGCAGTACTTC
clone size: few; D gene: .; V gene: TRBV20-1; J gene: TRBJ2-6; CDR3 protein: CSASRKTGANVLTF; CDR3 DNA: TGCAGTGCTAGCAGGAAAACTGGGGCCAACGTCCTGACTTTC
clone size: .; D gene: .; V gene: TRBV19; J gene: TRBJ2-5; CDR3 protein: CASTPGGLETQYF; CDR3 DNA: TGTGCCAGTACCCCCGGGGGGCTGGAGACCCAGTACTTC
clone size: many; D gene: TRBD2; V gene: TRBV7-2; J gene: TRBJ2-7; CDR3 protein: CASSPSGRAVWEQYF; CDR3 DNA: TGTGCCAGCAGCCCTAGCGGGAGGGCCGTATGGGAGCAGTACTTC
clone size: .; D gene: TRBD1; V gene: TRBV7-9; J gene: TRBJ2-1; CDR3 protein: CASSLALGTGYRGDEQFF; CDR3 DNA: TGTGCCAGCAGCTTAGCGTTGGGGACAGGGTACCGTGGGGATGAGCAGTTCTTC
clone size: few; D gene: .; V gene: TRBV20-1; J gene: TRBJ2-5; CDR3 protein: CSAPTSLGFGETQYF; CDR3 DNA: TGCAGTGCACCGACCTCACTAGGGTTTGGGGAGACCCAGTACTTC